This TCR beta chain comes out of a study of beta chain features in type 1 diabetes (dated by TCRdb to 2016 to 2019). Broadly, across the study: Mean age, gender distribution, total cell number and subset yield did not differ between patients and healthy donors. A total of 85 million to 110 million sorted cells were examined across all samples, and RNA yield correlated strongly with the number of cells per subset. The study compared TCRB repertoires of sorted circulating CD4+ T cell subsets between recently diagnosed type 1 diabetes patients and matched healthy donors. Naive and central memory subsets were obtained from all 30 or so donors, but regulatory and stem cell-like memory subsets were isolated from only 8 patients and roughly eight healthy donors.

Overall results and qualifications from the work: Shorter templates might be favored by PCR, yet because patient and control samples were amplified and corrected together, any such skew would affect both groups equally. Because cDNA was sequenced instead of genomic DNA, activated cells with high expression could be over-represented, although the groups did not differ in activation or CD3 levels. Type 1 diabetes patients showed a moderate but significant shortening of TCRB CDR3 length in all four CD4+ subsets. At VDJ recombination sites, patients with type 1 diabetes made fewer insertions and deleted more nucleotides, a pattern implying thymic rearrangement abnormalities. Naive, central memory and regulatory TCRB repertoires appeared to be more alike among patients than among healthy donors. Because the HLA sub-analyses included only small numbers of individuals, any influence of HLA type on TCRB rearrangement was left unresolved.

Note on this clone: Its antigen is currently not known. It has no much larger one-base neighbor in the sample; base qualities were not kept.

The entire amount of isolated RNA was reverse transcribed using the High Capacity cDNA Reverse Transcription Kit, so the sequenced TCRB transcripts were expressed ones. Deep immunoSEQ sequencing was applied to naive, central memory and regulatory T cell samples, giving an average of roughly 3.5 million total reads per sample. After sorted cells were lysed in RLT buffer, RNA was extracted with DNase-treated RNeasy Micro or Mini kits, with the choice depending on cell number. To prevent cross-contamination, each cell subset was processed individually, whereas patient and healthy donor samples were processed jointly. TCRB sequences were amplified from cDNA with the immunoSEQ multiplex PCR, producing 87-bp fragments spanning the CDR3 region. Sequencing of the amplicons was performed on the Illumina HiSeq platform. On the authors' methods: Synthetic template baselines were used to correct PCR bias computationally, reads within Hamming distance 2 were collapsed, and singletons that could not be merged were discarded. Reads were aligned against IMGT to assign V, D and J genes, CDR3 length and insertions or deletions at six rearrangement sites. Within each subset, clonotype counts were normalized to sorted cell number, after which true diversity and Gini coefficients were computed with the tcR R package. Repertoire sharing was quantified using the overlap coefficient calculated on TCRB nucleotide sequences. TCRdb carries this immuneACCESS record with in-frame sequences only. Its versions omit some clonotypes, under half of them owing to an unresolved V gene in the studies checked, with the rest unexplained. The V and J calls and the clone size are those of that table, but D and trimming were determined from the DNA. A total of roughly 400,000 clones appear in this sample, about 10% of them only once. The top ten hold roughly 0.6% of the sample.

Each donor gave one peripheral blood draw, averaging approximately 110 mL, which was collected into heparinised tubes. A BD FACSAria II and a panel including CD45RO, CCR7, CD25, CD127, CD95 and CD27 were used to sort naive, central memory, regulatory and stem cell-like memory CD4+ T cells. Every sorted population had a purity above 95%. PBMCs were isolated immediately by Lymphoprep density gradient centrifugation and stained directly without culture. So that batch effects would be minimized, each experiment stained and sorted samples in pairs, pairing one healthy donor with one patient. The CDR3 contains 14 residues, cysteine and phenylalanine counted. Here the CDR3 DNA is all that survives: 42 bases in frame from base 1. In the germline V gene (reference sequence), CDR1 corresponds to SGHNT and CDR2 to YYREEE. Deletion took 2 bases off V and 5 bases off J, with a span of 13 bases between the germline ends.

Rearrangement joined TRBV5-4 to TRBJ1-1; a tentative D call is TRBD1 (5 bases match). Sample: central memory CD4+ T cells from blood. The sequence came from a young man with type 1 diabetes. The sequenced DNA: TGTGCCAGCAGCTTCCAGGGTTTGAGTACTGAAGCTTTCTTT. It encodes CASSFQGLSTEAFF.